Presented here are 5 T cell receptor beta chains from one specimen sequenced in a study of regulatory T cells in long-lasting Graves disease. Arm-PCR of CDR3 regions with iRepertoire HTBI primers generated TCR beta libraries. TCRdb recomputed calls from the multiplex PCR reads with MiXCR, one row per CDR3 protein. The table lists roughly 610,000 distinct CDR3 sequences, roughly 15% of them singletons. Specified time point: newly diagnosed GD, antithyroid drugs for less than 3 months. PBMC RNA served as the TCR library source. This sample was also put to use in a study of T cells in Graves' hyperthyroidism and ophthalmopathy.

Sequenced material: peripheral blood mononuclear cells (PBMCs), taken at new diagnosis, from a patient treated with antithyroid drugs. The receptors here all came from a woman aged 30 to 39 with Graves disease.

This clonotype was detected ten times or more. The chain's CDR3 is CAISRLPGAYEQYF. The CDR3 nucleotides are TGTGCCATCAGTAGACTACCAGGGGCCTACGAGCAGTACTTC. V gene TRBV10-3 combines with J gene TRBJ2-7; a possible D gene is TRBD1 (6 bases). Germline CDR1 reads ENHRY; CDR2 reads SYGVKD. V was clipped by 5 bases and J by 2 bases, with 13 bases between them. This CDR3 region has 14 residues.

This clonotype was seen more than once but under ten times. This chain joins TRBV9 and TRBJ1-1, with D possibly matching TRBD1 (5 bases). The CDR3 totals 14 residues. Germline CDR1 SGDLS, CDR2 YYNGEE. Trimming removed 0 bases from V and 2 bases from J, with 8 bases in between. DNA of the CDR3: TGTGCCAGCAGCGTAGTGCAGGGTAACACTGAAGCTTTCTTT. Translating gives CASSVVQGNTEAFF.

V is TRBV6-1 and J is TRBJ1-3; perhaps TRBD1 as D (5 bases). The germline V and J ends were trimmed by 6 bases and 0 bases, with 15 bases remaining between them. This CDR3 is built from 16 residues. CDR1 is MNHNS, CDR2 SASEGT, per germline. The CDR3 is CASRPRGSSSGNTIYF. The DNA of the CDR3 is TGTGCCAGCAGACCCCGGGGCTCGAGCTCTGGAAACACCATATATTTT.

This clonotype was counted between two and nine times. This CDR3 reads CASSSIATGTDTAEAFF. In DNA form, the CDR3 reads TGTGCCAGCAGCTCGATTGCAACCGGGACGGACACCGCTGAAGCTTTCTTT. V and J are TRBV5-5 and TRBJ1-1; D might be TRBD1 (5 bases). In germline, CDR1 is SGHKS, CDR2 YYEKEE (reference sequence). The CDR3 consists of 17 residues. Trimming left V 3 bases short and J 6 bases short, with 24 bases between.

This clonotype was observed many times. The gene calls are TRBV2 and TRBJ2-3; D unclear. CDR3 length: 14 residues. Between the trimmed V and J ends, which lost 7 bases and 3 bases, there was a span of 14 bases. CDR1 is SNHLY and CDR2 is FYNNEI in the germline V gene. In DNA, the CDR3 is TGTGCCAGCATTAGGTTCCGCACGACAGATACGCAGTATTTT. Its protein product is CASIRFRTTDTQYF.